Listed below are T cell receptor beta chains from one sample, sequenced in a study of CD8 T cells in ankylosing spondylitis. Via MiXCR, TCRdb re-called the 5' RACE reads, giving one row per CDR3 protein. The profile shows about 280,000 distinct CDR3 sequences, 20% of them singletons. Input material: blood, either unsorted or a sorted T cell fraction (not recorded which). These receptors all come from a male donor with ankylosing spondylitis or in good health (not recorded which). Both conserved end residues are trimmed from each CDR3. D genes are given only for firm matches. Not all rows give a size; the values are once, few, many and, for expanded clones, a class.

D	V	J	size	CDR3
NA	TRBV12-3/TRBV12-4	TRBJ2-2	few	ASSASQGGYTGELF
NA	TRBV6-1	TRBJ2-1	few	ASSRDDNSYNEQF
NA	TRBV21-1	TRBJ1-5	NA	ASRPPGRPKSNQPQH
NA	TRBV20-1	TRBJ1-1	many	SARGIREGMNTEAF
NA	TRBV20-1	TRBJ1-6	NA	SARVLAGEESPLH
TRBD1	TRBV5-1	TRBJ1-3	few	ASSWTGGPSGNTIY
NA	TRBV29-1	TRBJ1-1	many	SVEVGSGLNTEAF
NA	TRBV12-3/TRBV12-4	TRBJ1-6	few	ASSLTNQGSPLH
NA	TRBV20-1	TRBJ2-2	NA	SARDVGLGTGELF
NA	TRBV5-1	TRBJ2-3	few	ASSRGGGFRDTQY
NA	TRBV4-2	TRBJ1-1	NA	ASSQGAGGDTEAF
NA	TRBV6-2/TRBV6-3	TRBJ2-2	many	ASSHPGDTGELF
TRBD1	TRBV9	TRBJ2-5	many	ASSVGQGKETQY
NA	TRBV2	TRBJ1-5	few	ASKDWGARGQPQH
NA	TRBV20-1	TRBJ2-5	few	SARVQPQETQY
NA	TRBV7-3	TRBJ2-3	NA	ASSLGGGGGGDTQY
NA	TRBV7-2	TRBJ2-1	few	ASSPGLRNEQF
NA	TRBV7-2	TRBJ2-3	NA	ASSLLQGGDTQY
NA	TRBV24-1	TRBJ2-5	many	ATSDLFRAQQETQY
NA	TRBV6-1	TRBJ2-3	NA	ASRGPAAFPDTQY
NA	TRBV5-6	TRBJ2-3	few	ASSLSPTGRLTDTQY
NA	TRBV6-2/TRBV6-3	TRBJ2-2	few	ASSLQWLNTGELF
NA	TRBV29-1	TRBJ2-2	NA	SVERLGISTGELF
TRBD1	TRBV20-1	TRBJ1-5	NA	SAVDRVEQPQH
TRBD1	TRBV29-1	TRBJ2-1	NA	SVETGGEVDNEQF
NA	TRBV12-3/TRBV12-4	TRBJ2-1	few	ASSLVANNEQF
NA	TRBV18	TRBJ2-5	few	ASSPQTGETQY
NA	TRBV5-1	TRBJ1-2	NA	ASSFSANYGYT
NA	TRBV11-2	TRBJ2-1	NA	ASSFRLVGSYNEQF
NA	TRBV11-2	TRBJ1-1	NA	ASRPQNTEAF
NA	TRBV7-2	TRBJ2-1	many	ASSDRYEQF
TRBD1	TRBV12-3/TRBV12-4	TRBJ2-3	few	ASSLAGQGSDTQY
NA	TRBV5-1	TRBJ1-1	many	ASSREGSTEAF
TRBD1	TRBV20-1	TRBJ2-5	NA	SASPGTGRETQY
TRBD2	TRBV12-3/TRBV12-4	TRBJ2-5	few	ASSLRLAGGFQETQY
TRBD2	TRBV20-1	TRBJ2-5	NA	SEAGIQETQY
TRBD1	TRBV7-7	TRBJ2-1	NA	ASSQDRDGEQF
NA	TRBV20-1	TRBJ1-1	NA	SASDKNTEAF
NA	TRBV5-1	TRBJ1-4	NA	ASSAGRINEKLF
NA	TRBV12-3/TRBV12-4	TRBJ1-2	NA	ASRGEIYGYT
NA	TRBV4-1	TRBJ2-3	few	ASRLDGTSTDTQY
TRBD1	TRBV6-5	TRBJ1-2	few	ASSYRGTGLFYGYT
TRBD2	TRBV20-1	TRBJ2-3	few	SANRGLAETTDTQY
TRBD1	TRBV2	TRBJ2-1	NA	ASSETPGQGYNEQL
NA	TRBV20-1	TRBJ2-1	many	SALGTSLEQF
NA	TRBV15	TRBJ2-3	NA	ATSPPGLGRDTQY
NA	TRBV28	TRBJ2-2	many	ASSLPIQGTGELF
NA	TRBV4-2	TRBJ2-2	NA	ARGRQIPGELF
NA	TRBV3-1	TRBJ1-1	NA	ASSPGHIQAEAF
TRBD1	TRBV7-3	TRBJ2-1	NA	ASSQTTGTGINEQF
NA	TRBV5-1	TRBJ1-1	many	ASDLGAGGTEAF
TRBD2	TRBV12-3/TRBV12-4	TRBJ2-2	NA	ASSFLGLSAGVAGELF
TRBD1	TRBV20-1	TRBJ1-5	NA	GAGQGQGRGQPQH
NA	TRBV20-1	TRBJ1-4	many	SASHRKDLATNEKLF
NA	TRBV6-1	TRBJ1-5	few	ASSHGQYSNQPQH
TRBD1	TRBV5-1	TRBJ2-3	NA	ASSRAGTGITDTQY
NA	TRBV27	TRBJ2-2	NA	ASSRDRSFTGELF
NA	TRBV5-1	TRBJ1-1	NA	ASSLGDTVNTEAF
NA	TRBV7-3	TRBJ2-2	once	ASSPQGGGPGELF